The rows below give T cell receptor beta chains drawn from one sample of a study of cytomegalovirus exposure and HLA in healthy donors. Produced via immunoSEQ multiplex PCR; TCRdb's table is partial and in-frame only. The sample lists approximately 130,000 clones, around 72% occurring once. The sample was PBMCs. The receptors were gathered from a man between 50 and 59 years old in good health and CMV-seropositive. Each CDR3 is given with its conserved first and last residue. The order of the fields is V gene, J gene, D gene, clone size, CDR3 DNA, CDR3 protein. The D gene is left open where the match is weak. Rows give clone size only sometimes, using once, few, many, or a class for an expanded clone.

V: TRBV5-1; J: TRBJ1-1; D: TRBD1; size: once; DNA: TGCGCCAGCAACCCCGGGACAGAGGGGACTGAAGCTTTCTTT; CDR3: CASNPGTEGTEAFF
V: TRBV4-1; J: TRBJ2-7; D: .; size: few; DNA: TGCGCCAGCAGCCGAATAGCAGGGTACGAGCAGTACTTC; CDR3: CASSRIAGYEQYF
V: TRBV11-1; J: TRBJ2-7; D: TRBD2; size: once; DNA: TGTGCCAGCAGCTTAAGCGGGGGCTACTACGAGCAGTACTTC; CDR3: CASSLSGGYYEQYF
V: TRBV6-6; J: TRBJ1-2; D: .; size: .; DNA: TGTGCCAGCAGTTCCCAAGGGACATTCCGACGCTATGGCTACACCTTC; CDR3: CASSSQGTFRRYGYTF
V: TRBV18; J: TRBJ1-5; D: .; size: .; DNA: TGTGCCAGCTCCGACTCAGGGGTACATCAGCCCCAGCATTTT; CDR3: CASSDSGVHQPQHF
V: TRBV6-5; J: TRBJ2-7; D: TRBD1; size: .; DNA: TGTGCCAGCAGTTACTCGGGACAGCCCCTGGACGAGCAGTACTTC; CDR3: CASSYSGQPLDEQYF
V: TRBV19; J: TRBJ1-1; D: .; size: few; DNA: TGTGCCAGTAGTATAGATCAGGGGCGCACTGAAGCTTTCTTT; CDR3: CASSIDQGRTEAFF
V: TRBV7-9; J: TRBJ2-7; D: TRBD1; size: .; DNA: TGTGCCAGCAGCTTTCGTCGACAGGGTAGCGACGAGCAGTACTTC; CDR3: CASSFRRQGSDEQYF
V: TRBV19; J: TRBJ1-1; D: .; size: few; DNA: TGTGCCAGTAGTCCCTATTCCATGAACACTGAAGCTTTCTTT; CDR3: CASSPYSMNTEAFF
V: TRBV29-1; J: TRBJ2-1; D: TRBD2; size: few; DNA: TGCAGCGTAGCCGTGGCGGGAGTCTACAATGAGCAGTTCTTC; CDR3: CSVAVAGVYNEQFF
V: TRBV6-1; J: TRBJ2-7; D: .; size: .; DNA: TGTGCCAGCAGTGAAGCCGAGGCAGCCTACGAGCAGTACTTC; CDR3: CASSEAEAAYEQYF
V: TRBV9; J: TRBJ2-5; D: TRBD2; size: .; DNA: TGTGCCAGCAGCACGGGACTAGCAGAGACCCAGTACTTC; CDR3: CASSTGLAETQYF
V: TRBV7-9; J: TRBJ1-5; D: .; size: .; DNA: TGTGCCAGCAGCCCGCAACAGGTCAATCAGCCCCAGCATTTT; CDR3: CASSPQQVNQPQHF
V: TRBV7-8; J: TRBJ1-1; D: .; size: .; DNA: TGTGCCAGCAGCTTAAAACGGGGGAACACTGAAGCTTTCTTT; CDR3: CASSLKRGNTEAFF
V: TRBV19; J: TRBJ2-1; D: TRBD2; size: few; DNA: TGTGCCAGTAGCTCCGGGGAGGGAGAAGGCTACAATGAGCAGTTCTTC; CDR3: CASSSGEGEGYNEQFF
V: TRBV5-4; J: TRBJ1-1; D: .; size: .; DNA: TGTGCCAGCAGCTTTACAGGGATGGGTGAAGCTTTCTTT; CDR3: CASSFTGMGEAFF
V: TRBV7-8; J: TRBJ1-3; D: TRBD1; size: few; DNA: TGTGCCAGCAGCTTAGACAGGGGCCGCTCTGGAAACACCATATATTTT; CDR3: CASSLDRGRSGNTIYF
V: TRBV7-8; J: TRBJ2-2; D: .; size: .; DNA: TGTGCCAGCAGCTCGAGGACGGAGGGTTACACCGGGGAGCTGTTTTTT; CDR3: CASSSRTEGYTGELFF
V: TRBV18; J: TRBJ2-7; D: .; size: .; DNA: TGTGCCAGCTCCCCGGTGGGGGGAAATCGCAACGAGCAGTACTTC; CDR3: CASSPVGGNRNEQYF
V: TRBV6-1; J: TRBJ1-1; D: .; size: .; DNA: TGTGCCAGCACTAAAGGACCAAGGGGGACTGAAGCTTTCTTT; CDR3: CASTKGPRGTEAFF
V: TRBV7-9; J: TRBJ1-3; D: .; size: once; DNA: TGTGCCAGCAGACCACAGTACTCTGGAAACACCATATATTTT; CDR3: CASRPQYSGNTIYF
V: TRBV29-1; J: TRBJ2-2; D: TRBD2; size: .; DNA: TGCAGCGTTGTGAGCGGGAGTCTTGCCGGGGAGCTGTTTTTT; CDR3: CSVVSGSLAGELFF
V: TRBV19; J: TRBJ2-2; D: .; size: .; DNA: TGTGCCAGTAGTATGTGGGGCGTGGCCCCCGGGGAGCTGTTTTTT; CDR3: CASSMWGVAPGELFF
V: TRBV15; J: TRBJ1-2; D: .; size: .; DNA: TGTGCCACCAGCGGCCGAATACTTACAGCAGGCGATGGCTACACCTTC; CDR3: CATSGRILTAGDGYTF
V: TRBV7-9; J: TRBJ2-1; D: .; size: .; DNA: TGTGCCAGCAGCTTAGTTCAGGGCTACAATGAGCAGTTCTTC; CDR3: CASSLVQGYNEQFF
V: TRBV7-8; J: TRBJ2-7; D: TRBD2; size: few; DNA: TGTGCCAGCAGCTCCCCGGGACTAGTAGGCTACGAGCAGTACTTC; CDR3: CASSSPGLVGYEQYF
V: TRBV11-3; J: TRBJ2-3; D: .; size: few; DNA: TGTGCCAGCAGCCCTCGGGGGACCACAGATACGCAGTATTTT; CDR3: CASSPRGTTDTQYF
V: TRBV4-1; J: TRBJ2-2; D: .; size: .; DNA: TGCGCCAGCAGCCCCGACTCTAACACCGGGGAGCTGTTTTTT; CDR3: CASSPDSNTGELFF
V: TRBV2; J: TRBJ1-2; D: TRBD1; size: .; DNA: TGTGCCAGCAGTGAGGGACAGGGAGGACGGCTCTATGGCTACACCTTC; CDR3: CASSEGQGGRLYGYTF
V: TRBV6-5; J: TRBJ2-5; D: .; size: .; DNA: TGTGCCAGCAGACTGACAGGGAGGGAGACCCAGTACTTC; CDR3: CASRLTGRETQYF
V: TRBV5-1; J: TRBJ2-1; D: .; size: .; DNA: TGCGCCAGCAGCTGGGGTGGGGCCTCCTACAATGAGCAGTTCTTC; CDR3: CASSWGGASYNEQFF
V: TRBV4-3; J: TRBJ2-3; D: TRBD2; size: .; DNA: TGCGCCAGCAGCCAACTAGCGGGAGTTGCAGATACGCAGTATTTT; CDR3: CASSQLAGVADTQYF
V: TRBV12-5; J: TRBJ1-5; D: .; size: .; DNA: TGTGCTAGTGGTCCTGACACTAGCAATCAGCCCCAGCATTTT; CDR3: CASGPDTSNQPQHF
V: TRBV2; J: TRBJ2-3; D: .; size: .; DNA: TGTGCCAGCAGTGCCGGGTTTTACACAGATACGCAGTATTTT; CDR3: CASSAGFYTDTQYF
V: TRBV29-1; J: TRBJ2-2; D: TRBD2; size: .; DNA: TGCAGCGTTTTGGGAACTAGCGCCGGGGAGCTGTTTTTT; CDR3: CSVLGTSAGELFF
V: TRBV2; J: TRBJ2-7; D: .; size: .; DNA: TGTGCCAGCAGTGTGCGGACACTGCTCTACGAGCAGTACTTC; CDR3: CASSVRTLLYEQYF
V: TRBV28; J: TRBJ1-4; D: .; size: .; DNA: TGTGCCAGCAGTCAGAGGGGGGGCCTGGGGGAAAAACTGTTTTTT; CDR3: CASSQRGGLGEKLFF
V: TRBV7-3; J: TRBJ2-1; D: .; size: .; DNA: TGTGCCAGCAGCTTAATTAGCTCGGGGAATGAGCAGTTCTTC; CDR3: CASSLISSGNEQFF
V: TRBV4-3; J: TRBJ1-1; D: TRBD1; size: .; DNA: TGCGCCAGCAGCCAAGAAGTCAGGGGGCCGAACACTGAAGCTTTCTTT; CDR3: CASSQEVRGPNTEAFF
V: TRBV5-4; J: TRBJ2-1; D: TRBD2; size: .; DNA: TGTGCCAGCAGCTTGGCCAGCGGGAGGTCCTACAATGAGCAGTTCTTC; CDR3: CASSLASGRSYNEQFF
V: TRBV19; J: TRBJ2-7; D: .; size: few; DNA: TGTGCCAGTAGCACAAGGGGGGGAAGGGACGAGCAGTACTTC; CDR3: CASSTRGGRDEQYF
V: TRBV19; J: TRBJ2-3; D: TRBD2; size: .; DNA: TGTGCCAGTAGTCCTCGACTAGCGGGAGGAATAGATACGCAGTATTTT; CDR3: CASSPRLAGGIDTQYF
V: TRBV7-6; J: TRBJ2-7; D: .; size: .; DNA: TGTGCCAGCAGCTTAGGACAGCCCGGCGAGCAGTACTTC; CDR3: CASSLGQPGEQYF